The 30 T cell receptor beta chains below were found in one sample sequenced in a study of control samples from healthy donors and cancer patients (dated by TCRdb to 2020 to 2021). Receptors were amplified or captured by the immunoSEQ multiplex PCR assay. The table was pulled from immuneACCESS by TCRdb, which kept in-frame rearrangements only. Such tables lose some clones; where checked, under half of the loss comes from unresolved V genes, and the rest has no known cause. This sample lists some 210,000 clones; around 90% were detected once. 1.5% to 2% of the sample goes to the ten largest clones. Material: blood. Receptors originate from a man aged 25 to 40 in good health.

The chain combines TRBV18 with TRBJ2-7; D gene unclear. V was shortened by 3 bases and J by 0 bases, with 3 bases between the two germline ends. This CDR3 contains 12 residues. Germline CDR1 and CDR2: KGHSH and LQKENI. CDR3 sequence: CASSPSSYEQYF. CDR3 DNA sequence: TGTGCCAGCTCACCCTCCTCCTACGAGCAGTACTTC. The variable domain in full, with the rest retrieved from reference TRBV18 and TRBJ2-7, is NAGVMQNPRHLVRRRGQEARLRCSPMKGHSHVYWYRQLPEEGLKFMVYLQKENIIDESGMPKERFSAEFPKEGPSILRIQQVVRGDSAAYFCASSPSSYEQYFGPGTRLTVT.

This rearrangement joins TRBV27 to TRBJ1-1; unclear D gene. V was clipped by 6 bases and J by 4 bases, with 15 bases between them. Germline CDR1 and CDR2: MNHEY and SMNVEV (reference sequence). The CDR3 contains 14 residues. CDR3 region: CASRSSPVGTEAFF. The CDR3 DNA follows: TGTGCCAGCAGATCCAGCCCGGTGGGCACTGAAGCTTTCTTT.

The V gene is TRBV29-1, the J gene TRBJ2-7; possible D gene TRBD2, 6 bases. The germline V gene encodes CDR1 SQVTM and CDR2 ANQGSEA. Trimming took 5 bases from V and 5 from J, leaving 16 bases between them. The CDR3 loop spans 13 amino acids. The DNA of the CDR3 is TGCAGCGTTTTGTCCTCGGGAGCCAACGAGCAGTACTTC. This gives the protein CSVLSSGANEQYF.

The chain links TRBV19 to TRBJ1-2, with D possibly TRBD1 on 6 matching bases. The CDR3 has 14 amino acids. The V gene's germline CDR1 is LNHDA and CDR2 SQIVND (reference sequence). Between the trimmed V and J ends, which lost 4 bases and 4 bases, there was a span of 13 bases. The CDR3 here is CASSTGVRVYGYTF. For the CDR3, the DNA is TGTGCCAGTAGTACAGGGGTGAGAGTCTATGGCTACACCTTC.

CDR3: CASSRAEAFF. The CDR3 DNA sequence: TGTGCCAGCAGTAGGGCTGAAGCTTTCTTT. This rearrangement joins TRBV6-5 to TRBJ1-1; unclear D gene. The CDR3 extends over 10 amino acids. V was trimmed by 5 bases and J by 6 bases, leaving 4 bases between them. CDR1 MNHEY and CDR2 SVGAGI come from the germline V gene.

V is TRBV19 and J is TRBJ1-5; TRBD1 matches 7 bases. Per germline, CDR1 LNHDA and CDR2 SQIVND (reference sequence). The ends lost 5 bases at V and 7 bases at J; junction bases unmatched: 11. The CDR3 length is 15 residues. The CDR3 DNA reads as TGTGCCAGTAGTCTACGAGACAGGGTACAGCAGCCCCAGCATTTT. Protein sequence: CASSLRDRVQQPQHF.

J is TRBJ1-1 and V is TRBV6-5; D is possibly TRBD1 (6 bases). The V and J ends lost 6 bases and 0 bases respectively, with 14 bases between them. Germline CDR1 is MNHEY and CDR2 is SVGAGI. The CDR3 extends over 15 amino acids. The DNA of the CDR3 is TGTGCCAGCAGCGGACAGCCACTAATGAACACTGAAGCTTTCTTT. It specifies CASSGQPLMNTEAFF.

This clone has just one count. The V call is TRBV4-1, the J call TRBJ2-3, with 8 bases lining up with TRBD1. The CDR3 length is 16 residues. Germline CDR1 and CDR2: MGHRA and YSYEKL. Losses at the gene ends were 3 bases for V and 1 base for J; bases not matched to a gene: 6. As DNA, the CDR3 is TGCGCCAGCAGCCAGGACAGGGCAATCGGCACAGATACGCAGTATTTT. Protein product: CASSQDRAIGTDTQYF.

The V call is TRBV5-6, the J call TRBJ2-2; D is ambiguous. The CDR3 is 15 residues long. V lost 0 bases, J lost 0 bases, and 6 bases lay in between. Germline CDR1 SGHDT, CDR2 YYEEEE. CDR3 protein: CASSLGVANTGELFF. The DNA of the CDR3 is TGTGCCAGCAGCTTGGGGGTCGCGAACACCGGGGAGCTGTTTTTT.

CDR3 sequence: CASSRPTSGAYNEQFF. CDR3 nucleotide sequence: TGTGCCAGCAGCCGCCCAACTAGCGGGGCCTACAATGAGCAGTTCTTC. The rearrangement links TRBV5-8 to TRBJ2-1; 10 nucleotides align to TRBD2. This CDR3 contains 16 residues. Germline-derived CDR1 and CDR2 are SGHTS and YDEGEE. Losses at the gene ends were 4 bases for V and 2 bases for J; bases not matched to a gene: 6.

This clone appeared once. The chain's CDR3 is CASRAWGRAHPTNYGYTF. Written as DNA, the CDR3 is TGTGCCAGCAGGGCTTGGGGCAGGGCCCATCCTACTAACTATGGCTACACCTTC. This chain joins TRBV5-6 and TRBJ1-2, with a weak D call TRBD1 (5 bases). Looked up from germline, CDR1 is SGHDT and CDR2 is YYEEEE. CDR3 length equals 18 residues. The V end lost 5 bases, the J end lost 0 bases, and 23 bases lay between the germline ends.

This rearrangement joins TRBV2 to TRBJ1-3; 8 positions match TRBD1. The CDR3 has 15 residues. CDR1 SNHLY and CDR2 FYNNEI come from the germline V gene. The V gene end was trimmed by 8 bases and the J gene end by 3 bases; junction bases not matched to a gene: 9. The CDR3 bases are TGTGCCAGCCGATCCTCAGGGGGCTTTGGAAACACCATATATTTT. It yields the protein CASRSSGGFGNTIYF.

This clone has a single count. V gene TRBV5-1 combines with J gene TRBJ2-1; either TRBD1 or TRBD2 may supply D (5 bases each). Germline lookup yields CDR1 SGHRS and CDR2 YFSETQ. This CDR3 spans 18 amino acids. V was shortened by 4 bases and J by 0 bases, with 20 bases between the two germline ends. The CDR3 coding sequence is TGCGCCAGCAGCGAAGCCCCCCGGGACGCCTACTCCTACAATGAGCAGTTCTTC. Amino acids: CASSEAPRDAYSYNEQFF.

This clone was seen only a few times. V and J are TRBV7-2 and TRBJ2-7; D remains ambiguous. CDR3 size: 16 residues. V dropped 1 base and J dropped 2 bases, with 15 bases sitting between them. CDR1 and CDR2 (germline): SGHTA, FQGNSA. The CDR3 sequence: CASSLGSGVGTYEQYF. CDR3 nucleotide sequence: TGTGCCAGCAGCTTAGGTTCTGGGGTCGGCACCTACGAGCAGTACTTC.

The chain recombines TRBV27 with TRBJ1-3; D not resolved. V was cut by 2 bases and J by 0 bases, with 11 bases left in between. Germline CDR1 and CDR2: MNHEY and SMNVEV (reference sequence). CDR3 length: 16 amino acids. CDR3 sequence: CASSLNSLTSGNTIYF. The CDR3 bases are TGTGCCAGCAGTTTAAACAGCCTCACCTCTGGAAACACCATATATTTT.

The CDR3 protein is CASSLIRANNEQFF. The CDR3 DNA follows: TGTGCCAGCAGCTTAATTAGGGCCAACAATGAGCAGTTCTTC. This sequence joins TRBV7-2 and TRBJ2-1; D gene ambiguous. The CDR3 contains 14 residues. Per germline, CDR1 SGHTA and CDR2 FQGNSA. The V gene lost 2 bases and the J gene lost 5 bases, with 10 bases spanning the gap.

With regard to this clone: It is unclear where the CDR3 begins or ends on the DNA, so no DNA is shown, and the CDR3 is as TCRdb lists it. The chain recombines TRBV3-1 (or the pseudogene TRBV3-2) with TRBJ1-2; TRBD1, as called in the table, went unchecked against the DNA. Germline lookup yields CDR1 LGHDT and CDR2 YNNKEL (reference sequence). Ends included, the CDR3 has 24 residues. CDR3 amino acids: CASSQDLGQKTMATPSVRGPASTF.

The V gene is TRBV5-1, the J gene TRBJ2-7, with 11 bases matching TRBD1. After removal of 5 bases from V and 7 bases from J, the junction contained 8 bases not matched to a gene. The CDR3 length is 14 residues. In germline, CDR1 is SGHRS, CDR2 YFSETQ. In DNA form, the CDR3 reads TGCGCCAGCAGACCCGGACAGGGGGCAAGGGAGCAGTACTTC. This translates into CASRPGQGAREQYF.

J is TRBJ1-1 and V is TRBV3-1 (or the pseudogene TRBV3-2); TRBD1 is a possible D gene (6 bases). Trimming took 5 bases from V and 3 from J, leaving 16 bases between them. CDR3 length: 15 residues. Germline V gene lookup returns CDR1 LGHDT and CDR2 YNNKEL (reference sequence). CDR3 bases: TGTGCCAGCAGCGCGTTCTTGAGGGGGGACACTGAAGCTTTCTTT. Its protein product is CASSAFLRGDTEAFF.

This rearrangement joins TRBV6-1 to TRBJ2-2; D might be TRBD1 (5 bases). Germline lookup yields CDR1 MNHNS and CDR2 SASEGT. V was cut by 2 bases and J by 0 bases, with 7 bases left in between. CDR3 length: 15 residues. DNA for the CDR3: TGTGCCAGCAGTGAATTGACAGCGAACACCGGGGAGCTGTTTTTT. It encodes CASSELTANTGELFF.

To note about this clone: One end of the junction varies from germline; a read error may be responsible. The chain recombines TRBV29-1 with TRBJ2-7; D is uncertain. CDR1 is SQVTM, CDR2 ANQGSEA, per germline. CDR3 length: 9 residues. CDR3 in DNA: TGCAGCGTACCTTTGGGTGAAAACTTC. It yields the protein CSVPLGENF.

The chain links TRBV24-1 to TRBJ2-3, with 9 bases identical to TRBD2. The junction had 10 bases not matched to a gene; V was cut back by 3 bases and J by 7 bases. This CDR3 is 16 amino acids long. CDR1 and CDR2 from the germline V gene are KGHDR and SFDVKD. The CDR3 nucleotides read TGTGCCACCAGTGATAAATTGGTAGCGGGGGTTCATACGCAGTATTTT. Amino acids: CATSDKLVAGVHTQYF.

This rearrangement joins TRBV18 to TRBJ2-2; D not certain. The V end was cut by 1 base, the J end by 0 bases, with 6 bases between. This CDR3 region has 15 residues. CDR1 KGHSH and CDR2 LQKENI come from the germline V gene. The chain's CDR3 is CASSPRTANTGELFF. In DNA, the CDR3 is TGTGCCAGCTCACCACGGACGGCGAACACCGGGGAGCTGTTTTTT.

The V gene is TRBV5-1, the J gene TRBJ2-7, with a possible D match to TRBD2 (6 bases). Between the trimmed V and J ends, which lost 4 bases and 3 bases, there was a span of 17 bases. Germline assignment: CDR1 SGHRS and CDR2 YFSETQ. The CDR3 consists of 15 residues. CDR3 DNA: TGCGCCAGCAGCCCGGGAGTCCAGTCTATCTACGAGCAGTACTTC. Its translation is CASSPGVQSIYEQYF.

The CDR3 DNA reads as TGTGCCAGCAGCGTACCCGGACAGGGGGCGAACTATGGCTACACCTTC. Translated: CASSVPGQGANYGYTF. The V and J genes are TRBV9 and TRBJ1-2, with 11 bases matching TRBD1. This CDR3 comprises 16 residues. V shed 1 base and J 2 bases; nucleotides not matched to a gene: 4. CDR1 is SGDLS and CDR2 is YYNGEE in the germline V gene.

The rearrangement uses TRBV6-5 and TRBJ1-6, with D unclear. The V end lost 0 bases, the J end lost 8 bases, and 11 bases lay between the germline ends. Germline V CDR1 and CDR2: MNHEY, SVGAGI. The CDR3 covers 15 residues. The CDR3 nucleotides read TGTGCCAGCAGTTACTCCGCAAGTCTTGATTCACCCCTCCACTTT. Residues: CASSYSASLDSPLHF.

DNA of the CDR3: TGCGCCAGCAGACCGGGACAGCCTACCTCCTACGAGCAGTACTTC. Protein sequence: CASRPGQPTSYEQYF. The rearrangement joins TRBV5-1 to TRBJ2-7, with 7 positions matching TRBD1. This CDR3 region has 15 residues. J gave up 0 bases and V 5 bases, and 8 bases lay outside the gene matches. Per the germline V gene, CDR1 is SGHRS and CDR2 is YFSETQ.

This chain uses TRBV29-1 with TRBJ1-1; a possible D gene is TRBD1 (5 bases). Germline CDR1 reads SQVTM; CDR2 reads ANQGSEA. The V end lost 7 bases, the J end lost 0 bases, and 15 bases lay between the germline ends. This CDR3 contains 14 residues. CDR3 DNA: TGCAGCGCCTACGGGGGAGGTATGAACACTGAAGCTTTCTTT. This sequence encodes CSAYGGGMNTEAFF.

The rearrangement joins TRBV7-9 to TRBJ2-7, with 11 bases identical to TRBD2. V lost 5 bases, J lost 7 bases, and 13 bases stayed unmatched. This CDR3 region has 16 residues. CDR1 SEHNR and CDR2 FQNEAQ come from the germline V gene (reference sequence). CDR3 sequence: CASSPRKTSGAGEQYF. Here the CDR3 DNA reads TGTGCCAGCAGCCCCAGGAAGACTAGCGGGGCTGGAGAGCAGTACTTC.

This clone was observed a single time. The CDR3 DNA reads TGTGCCAGCAGCTTCAATCGGGGGAGGGAAGGACCCTACTATGGCTACACCTTC. Amino acid sequence: CASSFNRGREGPYYGYTF. The genes are TRBV11-2 and TRBJ1-2; tentative D call: TRBD1 (5 bases). CDR3 length: 18 amino acids. Germline V gene data show CDR1 as SGHAT and CDR2 as FQNNGV. Trimming stripped 3 bases from V and 3 bases from J, with 23 bases between.